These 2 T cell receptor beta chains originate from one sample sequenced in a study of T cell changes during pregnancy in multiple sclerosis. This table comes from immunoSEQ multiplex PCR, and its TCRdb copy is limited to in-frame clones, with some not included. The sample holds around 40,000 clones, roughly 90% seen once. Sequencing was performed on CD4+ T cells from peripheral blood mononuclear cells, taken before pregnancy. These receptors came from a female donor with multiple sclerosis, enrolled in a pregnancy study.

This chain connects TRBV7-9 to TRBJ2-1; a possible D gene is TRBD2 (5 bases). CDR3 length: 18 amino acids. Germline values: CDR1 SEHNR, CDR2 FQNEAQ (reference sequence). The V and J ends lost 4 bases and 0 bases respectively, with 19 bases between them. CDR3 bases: TGTGCCAGCAGCTCCTCCGGGAAAGCGGTGACCTCCTACAATGAGCAGTTCTTC. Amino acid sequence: CASSSSGKAVTSYNEQFF.

The CDR3 DNA reads as TGTGCCATCAGTGTTGCCGGGACTCCCGAAACCCAGTACTTC. Residues: CAISVAGTPETQYF. The V call is TRBV10-3, the J call TRBJ2-5; maybe TRBD2 (6 bases). The germline V gene encodes CDR1 ENHRY and CDR2 SYGVKD. Trimming left V 4 bases short and J 8 bases short, with 17 bases between. This CDR3 is 14 amino acids long.